Presented here are 10 T cell receptor beta chains from one specimen sequenced in a study of beta chain features in type 1 diabetes. Study-level points and caveats: TCRB CDR3 length was moderately but significantly reduced in all four CD4+ subsets of Type 1 diabetes patients.

Their target antigens are unknown. The investigators reverse transcribed all of the isolated RNA, so they sequenced expressed TCRB transcripts. The assay was immunoSEQ multiplex PCR, and TCRdb's table has in-frame clones only and misses some. In the table there are 140,000 or so clones, around an eighth of which are singletons. Specimen: central memory CD4+ T cells from blood. The receptor source for this set is a man in his late teens or twenties with type 1 diabetes.

This clone was counted between two and nine times. A clone one base away is much larger, so this may be a read error. V and J are TRBV7-2 and TRBJ2-5; 11 bases are a match to TRBD2. Unmatched junction bases numbered 1, after V lost 4 bases and J lost 3 bases. The CDR3 is 14 residues long. Germline loops: CDR1 SGHTA, CDR2 FQGNSA. CDR3 bases: TGTGCCAGCAGCTCGGGACTAGCGGAAGAGACCCAGTACTTC. Translation: CASSSGLAEETQYF.

This clone showed up just a few times. V usage is TRBV5-1 and J usage is TRBJ2-3, with 8 bases aligning to TRBD2. Trimming at V came to 2 bases and at J to 0 bases, leaving 2 bases not matched to a gene. This CDR3 contains 15 residues. Germline CDR1 and CDR2: SGHRS and YFSETQ. Here the CDR3 DNA reads TGCGCCAGCAGCTTCAGCGGGGGCAGCACAGATACGCAGTATTTT. Translating it yields CASSFSGGSTDTQYF.

This clone was recorded a few times. V and J are TRBV10-3 and TRBJ2-7; unclear D gene. Germline V lookup: CDR1 ENHRY, CDR2 SYGVKD. V lost 2 bases, J lost 6 bases, and 11 bases lay in between. This CDR3 has 13 residues. This chain's CDR3 is CAISEREDGEQYF. The CDR3 coding sequence is TGTGCCATCAGTGAGCGAGAAGACGGCGAGCAGTACTTC.

This clone has a handful of counts. This rearrangement joins TRBV4-1 to TRBJ2-3, with TRBD2 identical over 10 bases. Losses at the gene ends were 2 bases for V and 1 base for J; bases not matched to a gene: 6. Germline loops: CDR1 MGHRA, CDR2 YSYEKL. The length of the CDR3 is 17 residues. The CDR3 bases are TGCGCCAGCAGCCAACCCCCTCTAGCGGGGGGCACAGATACGCAGTATTTT. Its translation: CASSQPPLAGGTDTQYF.

The chain uses TRBV19 and TRBJ1-6; no reliable D call. CDR1 LNHDA and CDR2 SQIVND come from the germline V gene (reference sequence). The CDR3 spans 14 residues. Trimming took off 5 bases at V and 5 bases at J, with 10 bases between the two ends. CDR3 in DNA: TGTGCCAGTAGTCCCAGGACCGATAATTCACCCCTCCACTTT. Encoded protein: CASSPRTDNSPLHF.

This clone was detected a few times. The rearrangement joins TRBV9 to TRBJ1-2; D is unclear. Germline V CDR1 and CDR2: SGDLS, YYNGEE. V was clipped by 7 bases and J by 5 bases, with 9 bases between them. The CDR3 has 11 amino acids. The CDR3, as DNA: TGTGCCAGCGGCGCCGTATATGGCTACACCTTC. Its protein product is CASGAVYGYTF. Full variable domain (missing parts from reference TRBV9 and TRBJ1-2): DSGVTQTPKHLITATGQRVTLRCSPRSGDLSVYWYQQSLDQGLQFLIQYYNGEERAKGNILERFSAQQFPDLHSELNLSSLELGDSALYFCASGAVYGYTFGSGTRLTVV.

The rearrangement joins TRBV10-3 to TRBJ2-1; tentative D call: TRBD2 (5 bases). The CDR3 extends over 11 amino acids. Germline-derived CDR1 and CDR2 are ENHRY and SYGVKD. Trimming cost V 11 bases and J 6 bases, with 11 bases left between them. The CDR3 DNA reads as TGTGCCGCCGGGGTTGGCAATGAGCAGTTCTTC. Its translation is CAAGVGNEQFF.

The V call is TRBV5-4, the J call TRBJ2-5, with 12 bases that match TRBD2. The V gene's germline CDR1 is SGHNT and CDR2 YYREEE (reference sequence). Trimming removed 4 bases from V and 4 bases from J; junction bases left unmatched: 8. The CDR3 has 16 residues. The CDR3 DNA reads TGTGCCAGCAGCCTGACTAGCGGGGGCCTCCGAGAGACCCAGTACTTC. Its translation: CASSLTSGGLRETQYF.

The genes are TRBV10-1 and TRBJ2-4; D assignment may be TRBD1 or TRBD2 (5 bases each). CDR1 and CDR2 (germline): WNHNN, SYGVQD (reference sequence). The CDR3 has 16 amino acids. Trimming cost V 3 bases and J 0 bases, with 12 bases left between them. The CDR3 protein is CASSDDRGVAKNIQYF. In DNA, the CDR3 is TGCGCCAGCAGTGACGATCGAGGGGTAGCCAAAAACATTCAGTACTTC.

The chain uses TRBV19 and TRBJ1-5, with 9 bases fitting TRBD1. The CDR3 has 14 residues. With V trimmed by 7 bases and J by 3 bases, 4 bases remained unmatched. Germline loops: CDR1 LNHDA, CDR2 SQIVND (reference sequence). The CDR3 nucleotides read TGTGCCAGTAATACAGGGGGCAACAATCAGCCCCAGCATTTT. Protein sequence: CASNTGGNNQPQHF. Full variable domain (remainder filled in from reference TRBV19 and TRBJ1-5): DGGITQSPKYLFRKEGQNVTLSCEQNLNHDAMYWYRQDPGQGLRLIYYSQIVNDFQKGDIAEGYSVSREKKESFPLTVTSAQKNPTAFYLCASNTGGNNQPQHFGDGTRLSIL.